This TCR beta chain emerged from a study of cytomegalovirus exposure and HLA in healthy donors. Measured with immunoSEQ multiplex PCR; TCRdb has only the in-frame clones, and not every one. Among under 250,000 clones listed, about 86% were seen once. A word on this clone: Antigen specificity is unknown.

Study-level results: Accounts indicate the classifier identified cytomegalovirus status with strong specificity and sensitivity. Three chains linked to CMV were shown in vitro to be specific for CMV antigens. The study put around 180 TCR beta chains on its list as cytomegalovirus-associated. Rare sequences made up most TCRs, while some public TCRs were found in many donors.

This CDR3 is 16 amino acids long. Germline-derived CDR1 and CDR2 are MNHEY and SMNVEV (reference sequence). The V gene end was trimmed by 6 bases and the J gene end by 4 bases; junction bases not matched to a gene: 7. The sequenced sample was PBMCs. The chain has TRBV27 and TRBJ2-2; TRBD1 agrees at 11 bases. This TCR came from a young man in good health and CMV-seronegative. CDR3 loop: CASRTYGTGGTGELFF. The CDR3 DNA sequence: TGTGCCAGCAGGACATACGGGACAGGGGGCACCGGGGAGCTGTTTTTT.